The next 27 T cell receptor beta chains were all read from a single sample in a study of T cells expressing NK-cell markers (dated by TCRdb to about 2020). The library was produced with 5' RACE. TCRdb records Illumina HiSeq 2000 as the sequencer. TCRdb reprocessed the reads and assigns one entry to each CDR3 protein sequence, leaving out DNA. The sample table records 500,000 to 600,000 distinct CDR3 sequences. The biggest ten clones account for roughly 3.5% of the sample. The sequencing input was blood T cells: a sorted CD56 or NKG2C T cell subset, CD4+ or CD8+ T cells, or bulk PBMC T cells (not recorded which). The receptor set was obtained from a man aged 18 to 30 in good health. Donor details come from another sample of the same person, matched by shared clones.

The gene calls are TRBV6-1 and TRBJ1-1. CDR3 length: 15 amino acids. Germline values: CDR1 MNHNS, CDR2 SASEGT. CDR3 residues: CASSEATLGDTEAFF.

V is TRBV12-3 or TRBV12-4 and J is TRBJ1-6; TCRdb selects TRBD1, and the lack of DNA leaves this call unchecked. The length of the CDR3 is 14 residues. This chain's CDR3 is CASSLRGRASPLHF.

The rearrangement uses TRBV28 and TRBJ1-3; TCRdb's D gene call, TRBD1, goes unchecked for lack of DNA. The CDR3 covers 17 residues. CDR1 and CDR2 from the germline V gene are MDHEN and SYDVKM. CDR3 amino acids: CASSLYNQGFSGNTIYF. Based on the CDR3 plus reference TRBV28 and TRBJ1-3, the full variable domain is DVKVTQSSRYLVKRTGEKVFLECVQDMDHENMFWYRQDPGLGLRLIYFSYDVKMKEKGDIPEGYSVSREKKERFSLILESASTNQTSMYLCASSLYNQGFSGNTIYFGEGSWLTVV.

This chain connects TRBV11-2 to TRBJ2-7; absent DNA, TCRdb's TRBD2 call cannot be checked. The CDR3 contains 16 residues. Germline V gives CDR1 SGHAT, CDR2 FQNNGV. CDR3: CASRGTSGIQGYEQYF.

The chain combines TRBV24-1 with TRBJ2-2. From germline, CDR1 is KGHDR and CDR2 SFDVKD. The CDR3 loop spans 12 amino acids. CDR3 sequence: CATRDFLGELFF.

CDR3 residues: CSARDVAGRQPQHF. The V gene is TRBV20-1, the J gene TRBJ1-5. The CDR3 totals 14 residues. CDR1 is DFQATT and CDR2 is SNEGSKA in the germline V gene (reference sequence).

The rearrangement joins TRBV10-3 to TRBJ2-7; the TCRdb D gene call, TRBD1, has no DNA to confirm it. The CDR3 totals 13 residues. CDR1 and CDR2 (germline): ENHRY, SYGVKD. CDR3 amino acids: CAISAGDLYEQYF.

V and J are TRBV6-1 and TRBJ2-7; TCRdb picks TRBD2, but there is no DNA to check that call. Germline-derived CDR1 and CDR2 are MNHNS and SASEGT. The CDR3 covers 16 residues. The CDR3 loop reads CASSIWIAGLSYEQYF.

J is TRBJ1-1 and V is TRBV12-3 or TRBV12-4; absent DNA, TCRdb's TRBD1 call cannot be checked. CDR3 length: 12 residues. CDR3 sequence: CASSLQGIESFF.

The chain uses TRBV4-1 and TRBJ2-1; TCRdb names TRBD2, which stays unverified in the absence of DNA. Germline V CDR1 and CDR2: MGHRA, YSYEKL. The CDR3 consists of 15 residues. This CDR3 reads CASSQDGGVYSEQFF.

V gene TRBV7-2 combines with J gene TRBJ2-7; the D gene TCRdb calls, TRBD1, cannot be checked with no DNA. Germline CDR1 is SGHTA and CDR2 is FQGNSA. This CDR3 region has 13 residues. The CDR3 spells CASSFLGGYEQYF.

The gene calls are TRBV5-1 and TRBJ1-2. Germline V CDR1 and CDR2: SGHRS, YFSETQ. The CDR3 contains 13 residues. The CDR3 loop reads CASSLTESYGYTF.

V is TRBV3-1 and J is TRBJ2-3; TCRdb's D call of TRBD1 is untestable without DNA. The V gene's germline CDR1 is LGHDT and CDR2 YNNKEL (reference sequence). The CDR3 runs 14 residues. This CDR3 is CASSHGRDTDTQYF.

This chain uses TRBV5-1 with TRBJ2-2; TCRdb calls TRBD1, which cannot be checked without DNA. The CDR3 consists of 16 residues. The germline CDR1 and CDR2 sequences are SGHRS and YFSETQ. The CDR3 here is CASSVPTGANTGELFF.

The chain carries TRBV28 and TRBJ2-1; the TCRdb call, TRBD2, lacks DNA for checking. CDR1 is MDHEN, CDR2 SYDVKM, per germline. CDR3 length: 11 residues. The CDR3 region is CASSTTRSQFF.

The chain has TRBV19 and TRBJ2-3; checking the TCRdb D call of TRBD1 is not possible without DNA. The V gene's germline CDR1 is LNHDA and CDR2 SQIVND (reference sequence). This CDR3 contains 15 residues. CDR3 sequence reads: CASSIARQNTDTQYF.

J is TRBJ2-7 and V is TRBV7-2; the TCRdb call, TRBD2, lacks DNA for checking. This CDR3 comprises 15 residues. Germline V gene lookup returns CDR1 SGHTA and CDR2 FQGNSA. The CDR3 is CASSSEAGANYEQYF.

The V call is TRBV30, the J call TRBJ2-3; TCRdb calls TRBD1, which cannot be checked without DNA. Germline CDR1 and CDR2: GTSNPN and SVGIG (reference sequence). This CDR3 spans 15 amino acids. CDR3 protein: CAWSVRAGAADTQYF.

The genes are TRBV5-1 and TRBJ1-2; TCRdb's D call, TRBD1, is unchecked because there is no DNA. This CDR3 is built from 13 residues. Germline lookup yields CDR1 SGHRS and CDR2 YFSETQ. CDR3 in amino acids: CASSLDRGYGYTF.

The chain recombines TRBV18 with TRBJ2-7; TCRdb's D call of TRBD1 is untestable without DNA. Germline V gene data show CDR1 as KGHSH and CDR2 as LQKENI. The CDR3 runs to 14 residues. CDR3 amino acids: CASSQSGQNYEQYF.

V and J are TRBV6-2 or TRBV6-3 and TRBJ1-5; TCRdb lists TRBD1, though no DNA is available to test this call. CDR3 size: 15 residues. The germline V gene has CDR1 MNHEY and CDR2 SVGEGT. The chain's CDR3 is CASSRDPGGNQPQHF.

This rearrangement joins TRBV12-3 or TRBV12-4 to TRBJ2-5. The CDR3 contains 15 residues. The CDR3 region is CASSYAAGIQETQYF.

The rearrangement links TRBV4-1 to TRBJ2-1; absent DNA, TCRdb's TRBD2 call cannot be checked. The CDR3 loop spans 16 amino acids. CDR1 is MGHRA, CDR2 YSYEKL, per germline. The CDR3 sequence: CASSQIAGGVYNEQFF.

This sequence joins TRBV30 and TRBJ2-6. The CDR3 sequence is 14 residues long. Germline V gene sequence: CDR1 GTSNPN, CDR2 SVGIG (reference sequence). The CDR3 loop is CAWSVLAGANVLTF.

This chain joins TRBV28 and TRBJ2-1; TCRdb lists TRBD1, though no DNA is available to test this call. Per germline, CDR1 MDHEN and CDR2 SYDVKM. The CDR3 is 16 amino acids. This chain's CDR3 is CASSATGAHSYNEQFF.

V is TRBV9 and J is TRBJ1-5; without DNA, the TCRdb call of TRBD1 cannot be checked. The CDR3 totals 14 residues. Germline V gives CDR1 SGDLS, CDR2 YYNGEE. The CDR3: CASSRQGDNQPQHF.

This chain uses TRBV6-5 with TRBJ2-6. Germline V gives CDR1 MNHEY, CDR2 SVGAGI. The CDR3 extends over 17 amino acids. CDR3: CASSYSVGNSGANVLTF.